The rows below give T cell receptor beta chains drawn from one sample of a study of HIV-infected patients and healthy controls. TCRdb used MiXCR to reprocess the 5' RACE reads, holding one entry per CDR3 protein. The table has over 15,000 distinct CDR3 sequences, about 5% seen once. Sequenced material: blood. These receptor sequences come from an adult in good health. Each CDR3 is given with its conserved first and last residue. D genes are given only for firm matches. Clone size appears in some rows only: once, few, many, or a class for an expanded clone.

clone size	V gene	J gene	D gene	CDR3 DNA	CDR3 protein
medium-sized	TRBV29-1	TRBJ1-1	.	TGCAGCGTTGTTTGGGGCACTGAAGCTTTCTTT	CSVVWGTEAFF
many	TRBV2	TRBJ2-1	.	TGTGCCAGCAGTGATGCAAACTACAATGAGCAGTTCTTC	CASSDANYNEQFF
many	TRBV5-1	TRBJ1-2	.	TGCGCCAGCAGCTTGATGCCCGGGACACTCAACTATGGCTACACCTTC	CASSLMPGTLNYGYTF
.	TRBV20-1	TRBJ2-3	TRBD2	TGCAGTGCCCTCGCCAGGGCGGGGGGGCCGCCAGATACGCAGTATTTT	CSALARAGGPPDTQYF
many	TRBV5-5	TRBJ1-2	.	TGTGCCAGCAGCTTGTCAGGGGCGACCATTTATGGCTACACCTTC	CASSLSGATIYGYTF
medium-sized	TRBV12-5	TRBJ1-3	TRBD1	TGTGCTAGTGGTACAACCGGGACAGGGAACACCATATATTTT	CASGTTGTGNTIYF
.	TRBV5-4	TRBJ2-1	TRBD2	TGTGCCAGCAGCTTGAAGGCGGGGGGCATCAATGAGCAGTTCTTC	CASSLKAGGINEQFF
few	TRBV7-3	TRBJ2-3	.	TGTGCCAGCAGCTTATTCGGGGGTTTCACAGATACGCAGTATTTT	CASSLFGGFTDTQYF
medium-sized	TRBV7-2	TRBJ2-3	.	TGTGCCAGCAGCTTTAGCACAGATACGCAGTATTTT	CASSFSTDTQYF
medium-sized	TRBV20-1	TRBJ2-5	.	TGCAGTGCTAGTTGGGTACAGCCAGGGACCCAGTACTTC	CSASWVQPGTQYF
.	TRBV19	TRBJ2-5	.	TGTGCCAGTAGTATTAGAGAGACCCAGTACTTC	CASSIRETQYF
.	TRBV20-1	TRBJ1-1	.	TGCAGTGCTACCGGGGGGGGGGACACTGAAGCTTTCTTT	CSATGGGDTEAFF
many	TRBV19	TRBJ2-7	TRBD2	TGTGCCAGTAGTAGTTCCCCTGCGGGGGAGCGATACGAGCAGTACTTC	CASSSSPAGERYEQYF
many	TRBV19	TRBJ1-5	.	TGTGCCAGTAGTATAGTTGGAGGTGGCAATCAGCCCCAGCATTTT	CASSIVGGGNQPQHF
few	TRBV12-3/TRBV12-4	TRBJ1-3	.	TGTGCCAGCAGTCTCGGGGTCTCTGGAAACACCATATATTTT	CASSLGVSGNTIYF
medium-sized	TRBV29-1	TRBJ1-4	.	TGCAGCGTTACAGGGAGAGCTGCTACGCATGAAAAACTGTTTTTT	CSVTGRAATHEKLFF
.	TRBV9	TRBJ2-2	.	TGTGCCAGCAGCGTGAGGACGGGTGGGACCGGGGAGCTGTTTTTT	CASSVRTGGTGELFF
many	TRBV5-1	TRBJ2-3	.	TGCGCCAGCAGCTTGGAATCTAGCACAGATACGCAGTATTTT	CASSLESSTDTQYF
many	TRBV15	TRBJ1-2	.	TGTGCCACCAGCAGAGGACAGGTCTATGGCTACACCTTC	CATSRGQVYGYTF
many	TRBV6-2/TRBV6-3	TRBJ2-3	TRBD1	TGTGCCAGCAGTTCCCTTTTCCTGCTTCGGGACAGGTTT	CASSSLFLLRDRF
many	TRBV12-3/TRBV12-4	TRBJ1-1	TRBD1	TGTGCCAGCAGTCGACAGGGGGAGAACACTGAAGCTTTCTTT	CASSRQGENTEAFF
medium-sized	TRBV2	TRBJ2-3	TRBD2	TGTGCCAGCAGCTTTCGGGTAGCGGGGGTCTCAGATACGCAGTATTTT	CASSFRVAGVSDTQYF
many	TRBV5-4	TRBJ2-1	TRBD1	TGTGCCAGCAGCCGGGGGACAGGGGGTCTTGAGCAGTTCTTC	CASSRGTGGLEQFF
many	TRBV3-1	TRBJ2-1	TRBD2	TGTGCCAGCAGCCCGACTAGCATTTTCCGTGGGGAGCAGTTCTTC	CASSPTSIFRGEQFF
medium-sized	TRBV12-3/TRBV12-4	TRBJ2-1	.	TGTGCCAGCAGCCTACCCAGCAATGAGCAGTTCTTC	CASSLPSNEQFF
many	TRBV12-3/TRBV12-4	TRBJ2-1	TRBD2	TGTGCCACGAATCGGGGGGGCGTCTACAATGAGCAGTTCTTC	CATNRGGVYNEQFF
many	TRBV18	TRBJ2-3	.	TGTGCCAGCTCACCAAGAGATACGCAGTATTTT	CASSPRDTQYF
once	TRBV7-7	TRBJ2-3	TRBD2	TGTGCCAGCAGCCGTAGCGGGGAGGCAGATACGCAGTATTTT	CASSRSGEADTQYF
many	TRBV9	TRBJ1-1	.	TGTGCCAGCAGACGAGCAGGGATGAACACTGAAGCTTTCTTT	CASRRAGMNTEAFF
.	TRBV2	TRBJ1-1	.	TGTGCCAGCAGGAAGGACGGGGCGAACACTGAAGCTTTCTTT	CASRKDGANTEAFF
many	TRBV28	TRBJ2-1	TRBD1	TGTGCCAGCACTGGGACAGCAAGTTACAATGAGCAGTTCTTC	CASTGTASYNEQFF
medium-sized	TRBV2	TRBJ2-6	TRBD2	TGTGCCAACTCCGGGACTAGCTCTGGGGCCAACGTCCTGACTTTC	CANSGTSSGANVLTF
few	TRBV12-3/TRBV12-4	TRBJ2-3	.	TGTGCCAGCAGTTTAGGGGGGCTCGACACAGATACGCAGTATTTT	CASSLGGLDTDTQYF
many	TRBV6-2/TRBV6-3	TRBJ1-5	.	TGTGCCAGCAGTTACTCGATCCCGGGTCAGCCCCAGCATTTT	CASSYSIPGQPQHF
many	TRBV18	TRBJ1-6	.	TGTGCCAGCTCACCGGTGGGTAAGGATTCACCCCTCCACTTT	CASSPVGKDSPLHF
many	TRBV6-6	TRBJ2-3	.	TGTGCCAGCAGTTACTCTTCTAGCGCCGCAGATACGCAGTATTTT	CASSYSSSAADTQYF
many	TRBV7-6	TRBJ1-3	.	TGTGCCAGCAGCTTATTCTCTTCTTCAGGGACTGGAAACACCATATATTTT	CASSLFSSSGTGNTIYF
many	TRBV12-3/TRBV12-4	TRBJ1-5	.	TGTGCCAGCAGTTTAGCCTTCGGGGGCAATCAGCCCCAGCATTTT	CASSLAFGGNQPQHF
many	TRBV3-1	TRBJ1-6	.	TGTGCCAGCAGCCAGGGGGGCAGGGGAAGGTATGGCGATTCACCCCTCCACTTT	CASSQGGRGRYGDSPLHF
many	TRBV11-1	TRBJ2-3	.	TGTGCCAGCACCCCGGACAGCACAGATACGCAGTATTTT	CASTPDSTDTQYF
many	TRBV2	TRBJ2-7	.	TGTGCCAGCAGTGAGCGGGGGCCTGAAGGGCAGTACTTC	CASSERGPEGQYF
many	TRBV30	TRBJ2-1	.	TGTGCCTGGGAGCCGACTAACGGGGGGACAGCCTACAATGAGCAGTTCTTC	CAWEPTNGGTAYNEQFF
many	TRBV12-3/TRBV12-4	TRBJ2-3	TRBD2	TGTGCCAGCAGTCGACTCGGACTAGCGGGGGGCCCAAGCACAGATACGCAGTATTTT	CASSRLGLAGGPSTDTQYF
few	TRBV7-8	TRBJ1-1	.	TGTGCCAGCAGCCGTCGTGATGAAGCTTTCTTT	CASSRRDEAFF
.	TRBV9	TRBJ1-1	.	TGTGCCAGCAGCGTAGTGAGTCGGGGGACTGAAGCTTTCTTT	CASSVVSRGTEAFF
.	TRBV14	TRBJ2-6	.	TGTGCCAGCAGCCAAGGGCTAGGGTTCTCTGGGGCCAACGTCCTGACTTTC	CASSQGLGFSGANVLTF
many	TRBV18	TRBJ1-3	.	TGTGCCAGCTCACCAGGTTTTCAGGGTTTTGGAAACACCATATATTTT	CASSPGFQGFGNTIYF
many	TRBV18	TRBJ1-1	.	TGTGCCAGCTCACCGATGCGGTTGAACACTGAAGCTTTCTTT	CASSPMRLNTEAFF
many	TRBV7-2	TRBJ1-2	.	TGTGCCAGCAGCTTAGATAACTATGGCTACACCTTC	CASSLDNYGYTF
medium-sized	TRBV6-6	TRBJ2-3	TRBD1	TGTGCCAGCAGGGGACAGGGAGTAAATACGCAGTATTTT	CASRGQGVNTQYF